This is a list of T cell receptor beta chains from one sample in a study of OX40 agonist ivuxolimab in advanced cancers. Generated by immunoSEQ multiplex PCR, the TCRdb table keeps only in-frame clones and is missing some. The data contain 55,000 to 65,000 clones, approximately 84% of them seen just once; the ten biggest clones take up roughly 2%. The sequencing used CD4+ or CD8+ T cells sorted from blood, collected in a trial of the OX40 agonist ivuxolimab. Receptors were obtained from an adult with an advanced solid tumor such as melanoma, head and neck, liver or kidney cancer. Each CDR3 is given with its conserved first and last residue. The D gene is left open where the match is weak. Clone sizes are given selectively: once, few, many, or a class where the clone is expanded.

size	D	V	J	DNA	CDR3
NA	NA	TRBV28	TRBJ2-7	TGTGCCAGCAGTTTCCCGCAGGCTTCCCTAGGCGAGCAGTACTTC	CASSFPQASLGEQYF
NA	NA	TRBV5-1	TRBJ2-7	TGCGCCAGCAGCTATTCGGGACCCTACGAGCAGTACTTC	CASSYSGPYEQYF
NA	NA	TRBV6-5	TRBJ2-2	TGTGCCAGCTCCCGGGAAGGGGAGCTGTTTTTT	CASSREGELFF
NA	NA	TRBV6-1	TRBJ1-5	TGTGCCAGCAGTAAGTCGAATAGCAATCAGCCCCAGCATTTT	CASSKSNSNQPQHF
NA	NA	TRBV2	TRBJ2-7	TGTGCCAGCAGTGAACAGGGGTCCGAGCAGTACTTC	CASSEQGSEQYF
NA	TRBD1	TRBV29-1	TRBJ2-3	TGCAGCGTCGTGGGACAGGGGGCTTCGGATACGCAGTATTTT	CSVVGQGASDTQYF
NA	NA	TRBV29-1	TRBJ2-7	TGCAGCGTTGACCGGGGGGCGGGATACGAGCAGTACTTC	CSVDRGAGYEQYF
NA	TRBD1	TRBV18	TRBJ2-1	TGTGCCAGCTCACCCCCCGGACAGGACAATGAGCAGTTCTTC	CASSPPGQDNEQFF
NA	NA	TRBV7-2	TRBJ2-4	TGTGCCAGCGGGAGGGGGCTGGACATTCAGTACTTC	CASGRGLDIQYF
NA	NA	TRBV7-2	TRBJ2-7	TGTGCCAGCAGCTTATCGCGCGAGCAGTACTTC	CASSLSREQYF
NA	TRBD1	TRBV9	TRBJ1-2	TGTGCCAGCAGCGTAGTTTGGACAGGGGAAGAGCGGACCTTC	CASSVVWTGEERTF
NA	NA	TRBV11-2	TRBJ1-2	TGTGCCAGCAGCCCCGCCGGGCAGGCAGTGGGCTATGGCTACACCTTC	CASSPAGQAVGYGYTF
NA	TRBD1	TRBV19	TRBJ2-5	TGTGCCAGTAGTATAACAGGGGGCAGTGAGACCCAGTACTTC	CASSITGGSETQYF
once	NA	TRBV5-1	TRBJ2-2	TGCGCCAGCAGCTTGGGTGCAGATATGAACACCGGGGAGCTGTTTTTT	CASSLGADMNTGELFF
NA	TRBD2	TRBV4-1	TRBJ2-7	TGCGCCAGCAGCCGCGGACTAGCGGGAGGGGGCGAGCAGTACTTC	CASSRGLAGGGEQYF
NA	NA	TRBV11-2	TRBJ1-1	TGTGCCAGCAGACTTCGGGTCAGCGGACTCATGAACACTGAAGCTTTCTTT	CASRLRVSGLMNTEAFF
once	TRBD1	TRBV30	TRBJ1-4	TGTGCCTGGAGTCCAGGGGGTAATGAAAAACTGTTTTTT	CAWSPGGNEKLFF
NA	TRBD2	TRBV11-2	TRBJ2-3	TGTGCCAGCAGCTTAGCCAGCGGGGGATCAGATACGCAGTATTTT	CASSLASGGSDTQYF
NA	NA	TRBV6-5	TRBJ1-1	TGTGCCAGCAGTACGAACACTGAAGCTTTCTTT	CASSTNTEAFF
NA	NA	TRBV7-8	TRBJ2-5	TGTGCCAGCAGCTTAAATTGGTGGGAAGAGACCCAGTACTTC	CASSLNWWEETQYF
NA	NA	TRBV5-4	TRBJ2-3	TGTGCCAGCAGCCCGTTGAGAGGGGCAGATACGCAGTATTTT	CASSPLRGADTQYF
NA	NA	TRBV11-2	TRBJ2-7	TGTGCCAGCAGCTCGGTTCGCGAGCAGTACTTC	CASSSVREQYF
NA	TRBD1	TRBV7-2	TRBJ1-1	TGTGCCAGCAGCTTAGGACAGCCCCGAGGGGGCGCTGAAGCTTTCTTT	CASSLGQPRGGAEAFF
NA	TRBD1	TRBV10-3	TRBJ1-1	TGTGCCATCAGGATTTCCGGGACAGCGAACACTGAAGCTTTCTTT	CAIRISGTANTEAFF
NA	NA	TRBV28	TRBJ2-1	TGTGCCAGCAGTTATATGACACTCTCCTACAATGAGCAGTTCTTC	CASSYMTLSYNEQFF
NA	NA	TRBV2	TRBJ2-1	TGTGCCAGCAGAGCAAGATTTAACTCCTACAATGAGCAGTTCTTC	CASRARFNSYNEQFF
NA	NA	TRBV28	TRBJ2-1	TGTGCCAGCAGGAGACTCAATGAGCAGTTCTTC	CASRRLNEQFF
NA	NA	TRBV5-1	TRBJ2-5	TGCGCCAGCAGCTTGGGGACAGGCGGAGGGATGGGTGAGACCCAGTACTTC	CASSLGTGGGMGETQYF
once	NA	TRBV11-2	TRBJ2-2	TGTGCCAGCAGCTTAGCGGGAGGGGAGCTGTTTTTT	CASSLAGGELFF
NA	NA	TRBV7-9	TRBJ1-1	TGTGCCAGCAGCTTTTACAAGGGGTACACTGAAGCTTTCTTT	CASSFYKGYTEAFF
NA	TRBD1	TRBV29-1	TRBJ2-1	TGCAGCGTTGAAGTTGCGGACAGGGGGATCAATGAGCAGTTCTTC	CSVEVADRGINEQFF
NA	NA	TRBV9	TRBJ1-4	TGTGCCAGCAGCCCCCGGGCGGAAAATGAAAAACTGTTTTTT	CASSPRAENEKLFF
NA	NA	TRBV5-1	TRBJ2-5	TGCGCCAGCAGCTTGGCCGAGGCTCTACTGGGGACCCAGTACTTC	CASSLAEALLGTQYF
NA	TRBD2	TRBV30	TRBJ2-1	TGTGCCTGGAGTGTCCGGGCTAGCGGGAGTCAGTTCTTC	CAWSVRASGSQFF
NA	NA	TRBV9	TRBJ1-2	TGTGCCAGCAGCGGCGGGTCAGCTACAGTAAGATACACCTTC	CASSGGSATVRYTF
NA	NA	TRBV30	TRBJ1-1	TGTGCCTGGAGTAGGGTGAACACTGAAGCTTTCTTT	CAWSRVNTEAFF
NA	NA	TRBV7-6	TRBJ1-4	TGTGCCAGCAGCTCAGATGGGACGGAATATGAAAAACTGTTTTTT	CASSSDGTEYEKLFF
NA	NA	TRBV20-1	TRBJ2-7	TGCAGTGCAGGAGGGAGCGAGCAGTACTTC	CSAGGSEQYF
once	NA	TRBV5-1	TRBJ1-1	TGCGCCAGCAGCTCCGGCCCGGGGACTGAAGCTTTCTTT	CASSSGPGTEAFF
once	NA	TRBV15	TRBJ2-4	TGTGCCACCTCTGTAACGGCCAAAAACATTCAGTACTTC	CATSVTAKNIQYF
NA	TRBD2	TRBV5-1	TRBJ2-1	TGCGCCAGCAGCTTGGAAGGGACTAGAAAGGGCAATGAGCAGTTCTTC	CASSLEGTRKGNEQFF
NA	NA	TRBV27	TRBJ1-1	TGTGCCAGCAGAGCCCGGACGATTGGAACTTTCTTT	CASRARTIGTFF
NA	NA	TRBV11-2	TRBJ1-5	TGTGCCAGCAGCTTAGCAGGACCAAGGAATCAGCCCCAGCATTTT	CASSLAGPRNQPQHF
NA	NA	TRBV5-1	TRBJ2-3	TGCGCCAGCAGCTTGGGAGACAGATTCACAGATACGCAGTATTTT	CASSLGDRFTDTQYF
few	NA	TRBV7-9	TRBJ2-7	TGTGCCAGCAGTTTGAATAGCGTTGCCTACGAGCAGTACTTC	CASSLNSVAYEQYF
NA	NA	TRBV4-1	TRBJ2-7	TGCGCCAGCAGCCTTGGAGGACAGCTAAACTACGAGCAGTACTTC	CASSLGGQLNYEQYF